The text below deals with one T cell receptor (beta chain). Its specificity is unknown. Each CDR3 protein gets one entry in TCRdb, which reprocessed the 5' RACE reads and gives no DNA. This listing includes 300,000 to 500,000 distinct CDR3 sequences. This entry comes from a study of T cells expressing NK-cell markers. Looking at the study overall: In sorted CD3+CD56+NKG2C+, CD3+CD56+NKG2C- and CD3+CD56-NKG2C+ T cells, TCR beta repertoires were obtained. There were seven HCMV-seropositive donors and one seronegative donor among the eight sequenced. Notes on the study in general: There remained a lack of clarity about HCMV specificity of expanded NKG2C+ T cell clones.

This CDR3 spans 14 amino acids. Germline values: CDR1 MGHRA, CDR2 YSYEKL. The gene calls are TRBV4-1 and TRBJ1-1; absent DNA, TCRdb's TRBD1 call cannot be checked. The TCR was taken from a woman aged 50 to 60 in good health. The sample was blood T cells: a sorted CD56 or NKG2C T cell subset, CD4+ or CD8+ T cells, or bulk PBMC T cells (not recorded which). CDR3 protein: CASSPTGGHTEAFF.